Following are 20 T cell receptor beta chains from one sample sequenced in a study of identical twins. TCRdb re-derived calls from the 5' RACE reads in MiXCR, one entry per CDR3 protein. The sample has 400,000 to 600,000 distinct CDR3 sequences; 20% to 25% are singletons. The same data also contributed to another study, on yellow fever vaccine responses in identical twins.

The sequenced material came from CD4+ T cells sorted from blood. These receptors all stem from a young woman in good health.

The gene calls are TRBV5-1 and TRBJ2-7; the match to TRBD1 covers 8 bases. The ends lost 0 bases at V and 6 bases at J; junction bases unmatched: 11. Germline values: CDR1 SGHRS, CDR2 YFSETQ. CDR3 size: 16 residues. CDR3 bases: TGCGCCAGCAGCTTGGGCGGGGACAGGAATCGGTTCGAGCAGTACTTC. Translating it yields CASSLGGDRNRFEQYF.

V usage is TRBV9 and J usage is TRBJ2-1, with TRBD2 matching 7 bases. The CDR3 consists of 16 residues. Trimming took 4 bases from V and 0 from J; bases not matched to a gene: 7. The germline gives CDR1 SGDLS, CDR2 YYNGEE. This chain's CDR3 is CASSPDGGDSYNEQFF. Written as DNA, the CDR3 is TGTGCCAGCAGCCCAGATGGGGGGGACTCCTACAATGAGCAGTTCTTC.

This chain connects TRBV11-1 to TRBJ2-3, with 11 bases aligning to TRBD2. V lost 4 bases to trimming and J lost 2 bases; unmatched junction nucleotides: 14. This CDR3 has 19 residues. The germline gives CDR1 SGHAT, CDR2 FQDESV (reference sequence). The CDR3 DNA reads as TGTGCCAGCAGCTCCCGACTAGCGGGGTCCTCCAGGGTCACAGATACGCAGTATTTT. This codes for CASSSRLAGSSRVTDTQYF.

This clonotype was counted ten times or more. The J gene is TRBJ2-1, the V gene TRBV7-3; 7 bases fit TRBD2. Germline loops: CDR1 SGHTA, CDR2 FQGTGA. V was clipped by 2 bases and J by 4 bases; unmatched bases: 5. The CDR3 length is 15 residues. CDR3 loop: CASSLYPSGYNEQFF. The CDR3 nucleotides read TGTGCCAGCAGCTTATATCCTAGCGGATACAATGAGCAGTTCTTC. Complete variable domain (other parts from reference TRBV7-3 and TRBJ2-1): GAGVSQTPSNKVTEKGKYVELRCDPISGHTALYWYRQSLGQGPEFLIYFQGTGAADDSGLPNDRFFAVRPEGSVSTLKIQRTERGDSAVYLCASSLYPSGYNEQFFGPGTRLTVL.

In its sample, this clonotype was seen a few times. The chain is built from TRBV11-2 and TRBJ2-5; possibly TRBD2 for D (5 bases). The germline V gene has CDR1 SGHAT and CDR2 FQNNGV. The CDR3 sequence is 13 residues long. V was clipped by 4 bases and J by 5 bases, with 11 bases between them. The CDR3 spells CASSYGVGETQYF. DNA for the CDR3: TGTGCCAGCAGCTACGGGGTGGGGGAGACCCAGTACTTC.

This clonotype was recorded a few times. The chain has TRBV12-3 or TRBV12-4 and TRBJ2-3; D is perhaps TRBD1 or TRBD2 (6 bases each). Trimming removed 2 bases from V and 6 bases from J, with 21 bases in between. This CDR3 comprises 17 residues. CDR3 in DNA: TGTGCCAGCAGTTTACATCGGCTAGCGAGGGGGGAGGATACGCAGTATTTT. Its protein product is CASSLHRLARGEDTQYF.

The CDR3 loop is CASTTHRSNTEAFF. The CDR3 DNA follows: TGTGCCAGCACAACCCACAGATCGAACACTGAAGCTTTCTTT. The chain recombines TRBV6-1 with TRBJ1-1; D gene ambiguous. The germline V gene encodes CDR1 MNHNS and CDR2 SASEGT. Trimming pared 7 bases from V and 1 base from J, leaving 13 bases between. This CDR3 spans 14 amino acids.

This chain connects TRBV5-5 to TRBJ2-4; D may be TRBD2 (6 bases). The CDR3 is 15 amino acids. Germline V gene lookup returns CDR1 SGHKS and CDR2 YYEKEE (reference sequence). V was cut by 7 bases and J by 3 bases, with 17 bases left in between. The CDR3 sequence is CASQAPGLVKNIQYF. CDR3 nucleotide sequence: TGTGCCAGCCAGGCACCGGGACTCGTCAAAAACATTCAGTACTTC.

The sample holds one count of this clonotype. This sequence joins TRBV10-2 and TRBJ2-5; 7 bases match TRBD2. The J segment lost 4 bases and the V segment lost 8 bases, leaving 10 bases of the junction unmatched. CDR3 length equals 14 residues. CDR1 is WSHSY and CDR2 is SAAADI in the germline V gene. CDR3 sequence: CASCLGRGLETQYF. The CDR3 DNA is TGCGCCAGCTGCTTGGGGAGGGGACTAGAGACCCAGTACTTC.

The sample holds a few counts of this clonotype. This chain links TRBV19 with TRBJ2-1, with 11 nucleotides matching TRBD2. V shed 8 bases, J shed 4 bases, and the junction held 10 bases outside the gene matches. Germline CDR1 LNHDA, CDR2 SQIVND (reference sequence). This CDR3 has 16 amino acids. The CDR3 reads CASGLAGGLSYNEQFF. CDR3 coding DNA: TGTGCCAGTGGCCTAGCGGGGGGCTTATCATACAATGAGCAGTTCTTC.

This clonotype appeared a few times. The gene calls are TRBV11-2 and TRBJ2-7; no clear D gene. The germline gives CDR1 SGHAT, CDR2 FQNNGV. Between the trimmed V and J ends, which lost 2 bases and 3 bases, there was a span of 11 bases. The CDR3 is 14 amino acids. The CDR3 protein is CASSLNVQVYEQYF. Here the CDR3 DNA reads TGTGCCAGCAGCTTAAACGTCCAGGTCTACGAGCAGTACTTC.

CDR3 loop: CASREQETQYF. The DNA for the CDR3 is TGTGCCAGCAGAGAGCAAGAGACCCAGTACTTC. V usage is TRBV2 and J usage is TRBJ2-5; D remains unclear. The CDR3 runs to 11 residues. Germline V CDR1 and CDR2: SNHLY, FYNNEI. Deletions cut 6 bases from V and 2 bases from J, with 4 bases between.

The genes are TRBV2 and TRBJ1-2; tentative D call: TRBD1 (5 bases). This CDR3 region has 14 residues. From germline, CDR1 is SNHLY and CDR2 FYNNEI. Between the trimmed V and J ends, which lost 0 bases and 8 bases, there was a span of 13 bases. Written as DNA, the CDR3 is TGTGCCAGCAGTGAAGCCTATACAGGCGCCGGCTACACCTTC. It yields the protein CASSEAYTGAGYTF.

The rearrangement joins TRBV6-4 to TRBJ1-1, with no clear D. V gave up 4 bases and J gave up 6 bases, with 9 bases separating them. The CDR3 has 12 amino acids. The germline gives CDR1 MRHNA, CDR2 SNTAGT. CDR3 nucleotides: TGTGCCAGCAGTGCCTACAGAGCTGAAGCTTTCTTT. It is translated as CASSAYRAEAFF.

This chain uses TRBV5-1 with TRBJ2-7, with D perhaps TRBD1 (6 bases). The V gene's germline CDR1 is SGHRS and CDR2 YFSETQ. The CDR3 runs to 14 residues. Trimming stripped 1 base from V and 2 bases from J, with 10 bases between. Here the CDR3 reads CASSLSGVTYEQYV. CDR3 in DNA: TGCGCCAGCAGCTTGTCAGGGGTTACCTACGAGCAGTACGTC.

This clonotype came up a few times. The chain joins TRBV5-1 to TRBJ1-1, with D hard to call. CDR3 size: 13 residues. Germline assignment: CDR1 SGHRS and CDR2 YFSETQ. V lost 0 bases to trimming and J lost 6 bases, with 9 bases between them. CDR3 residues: CASSLEYQSEAFF. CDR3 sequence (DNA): TGCGCCAGCAGCTTGGAGTACCAGTCTGAAGCTTTCTTT. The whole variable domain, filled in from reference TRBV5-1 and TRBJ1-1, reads KAGVTQTPRYLIKTRGQQVTLSCSPISGHRSVSWYQQTPGQGLQFLFEYFSETQRNKGNFPGRFSGRQFSNSRSEMNVSTLELGDSALYLCASSLEYQSEAFFGQGTRLTVV.

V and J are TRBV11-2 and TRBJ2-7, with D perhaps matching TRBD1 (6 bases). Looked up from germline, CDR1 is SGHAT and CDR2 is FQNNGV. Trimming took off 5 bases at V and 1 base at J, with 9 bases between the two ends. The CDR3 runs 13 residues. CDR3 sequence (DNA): TGTGCCAGCAGCAGACAGGATTCCTACGAGCAGTACTTC. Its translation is CASSRQDSYEQYF.

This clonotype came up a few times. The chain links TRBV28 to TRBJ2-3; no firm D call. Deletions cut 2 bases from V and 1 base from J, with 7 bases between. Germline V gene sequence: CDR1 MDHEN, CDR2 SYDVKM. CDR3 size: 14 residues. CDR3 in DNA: TGTGCCAGCAGTTTAGCGGTGCGCACAGATACGCAGTATTTT. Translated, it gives CASSLAVRTDTQYF.

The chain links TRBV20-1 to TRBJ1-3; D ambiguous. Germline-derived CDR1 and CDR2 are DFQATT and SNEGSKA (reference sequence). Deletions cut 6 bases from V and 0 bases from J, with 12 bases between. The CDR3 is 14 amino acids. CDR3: CSARHRHSGNTIYF. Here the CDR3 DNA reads TGCAGTGCCAGGCATAGGCACTCTGGAAACACCATATATTTT.

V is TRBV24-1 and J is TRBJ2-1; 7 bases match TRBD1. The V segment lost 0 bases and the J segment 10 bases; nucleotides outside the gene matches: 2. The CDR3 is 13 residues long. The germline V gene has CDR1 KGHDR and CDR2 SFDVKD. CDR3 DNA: TGTGCCACCAGTGATTTGTACAGGGGCGAGCAGTTCTTC. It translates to CATSDLYRGEQFF.